This TCR beta chain came from a study of T cell responses to AZD1222 COVID-19 vaccine. Study-level findings and limits: After the peak T cell response, and only then, were repertoires sampled. Clonal diversity was possibly underestimated, and white British individuals and females predominated among donors.

Germline CDR1 reads SGHKS; CDR2 reads YYEKEE (reference sequence). The ends lost 3 bases at V and 2 bases at J; junction bases unmatched: 9. The CDR3 runs to 17 residues. The assay was immunoSEQ multiplex PCR, and TCRdb's table has in-frame clones only and misses some. This sample carries 100,000 to 150,000 clones, under 90% of them seen once, and the ten largest clones take approximately 20%. This clone was counted between two and nine times. Its antigen is currently unknown. Sequenced here: peripheral blood, sampled on day 0 of AZD1222 vaccination. The receptor's source is an adult in good health. V gene TRBV5-5 combines with J gene TRBJ1-2; TRBD1 aligns across 11 bases. CDR3 protein: CASSSDAGTGGNYGYTF. As DNA, the CDR3 is TGTGCCAGCAGCTCCGACGCCGGGACAGGGGGGAACTATGGCTACACCTTC.